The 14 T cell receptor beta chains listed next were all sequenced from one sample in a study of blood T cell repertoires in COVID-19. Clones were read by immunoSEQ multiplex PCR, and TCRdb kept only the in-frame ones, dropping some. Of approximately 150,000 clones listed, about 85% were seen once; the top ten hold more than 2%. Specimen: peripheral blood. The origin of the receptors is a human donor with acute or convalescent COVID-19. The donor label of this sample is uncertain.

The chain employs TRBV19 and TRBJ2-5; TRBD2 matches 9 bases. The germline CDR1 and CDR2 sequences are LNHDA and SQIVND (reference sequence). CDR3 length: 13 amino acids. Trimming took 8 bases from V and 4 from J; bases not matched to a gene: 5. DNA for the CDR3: TGTGCCAGTCGATTTAGCGGGGGAGAGACCCAGTACTTC. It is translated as CASRFSGGETQYF.

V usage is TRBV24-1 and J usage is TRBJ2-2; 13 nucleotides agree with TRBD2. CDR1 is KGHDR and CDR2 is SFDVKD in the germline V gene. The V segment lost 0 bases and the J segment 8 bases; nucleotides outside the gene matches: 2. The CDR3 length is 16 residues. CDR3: CATSDLRTSGSGELFF. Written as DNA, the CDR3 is TGTGCCACCAGTGATTTGCGGACTAGCGGGAGTGGGGAGCTGTTTTTT.

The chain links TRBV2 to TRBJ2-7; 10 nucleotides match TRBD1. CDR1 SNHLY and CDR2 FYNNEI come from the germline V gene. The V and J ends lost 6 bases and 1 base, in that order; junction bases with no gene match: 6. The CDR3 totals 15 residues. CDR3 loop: CASSQGQGISYEQYV. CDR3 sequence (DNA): TGTGCCAGCAGCCAGGGACAGGGGATTTCCTACGAGCAGTACGTC.

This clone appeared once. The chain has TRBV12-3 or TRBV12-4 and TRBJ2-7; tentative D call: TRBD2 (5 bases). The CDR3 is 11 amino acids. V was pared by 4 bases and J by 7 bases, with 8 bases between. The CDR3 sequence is CASSSGREQYF. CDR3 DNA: TGTGCCAGCAGTTCGGGGAGAGAGCAGTACTTC.

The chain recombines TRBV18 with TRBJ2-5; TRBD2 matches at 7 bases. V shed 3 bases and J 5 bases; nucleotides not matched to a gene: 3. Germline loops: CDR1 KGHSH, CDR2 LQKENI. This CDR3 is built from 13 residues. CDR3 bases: TGTGCCAGCTCACCGGGAGGGAGGGAGACCCAGTACTTC. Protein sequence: CASSPGGRETQYF.

The CDR3 loop reads CATSRDLWTDYGYTF. The CDR3 DNA follows: TGTGCCACCAGCAGAGATCTTTGGACAGACTATGGCTACACCTTC. This chain links TRBV15 with TRBJ1-2; possible D gene TRBD1, 6 bases. CDR1 is LNHNV, CDR2 YYDKDF, per germline (reference sequence). V lost 0 bases to trimming and J lost 3 bases, with 11 bases between them. The CDR3 sequence is 15 residues long. The whole variable domain, filled in from reference TRBV15 and TRBJ1-2, reads DAMVIQNPRYQVTQFGKPVTLSCSQTLNHNVMYWYQQKSSQAPKLLFHYYDKDFNNEADTPDNFQSRRPNTSFCFLDIRSPGLGDTAMYLCATSRDLWTDYGYTFGSGTRLTVV.

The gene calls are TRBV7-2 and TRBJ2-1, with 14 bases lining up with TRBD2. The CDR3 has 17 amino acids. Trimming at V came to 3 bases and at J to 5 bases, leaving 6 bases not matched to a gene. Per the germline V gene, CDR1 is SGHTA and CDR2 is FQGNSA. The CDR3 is CASSFRTSGGTHNEQFF. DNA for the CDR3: TGTGCCAGCAGCTTCAGGACTAGCGGGGGGACGCACAATGAGCAGTTCTTC. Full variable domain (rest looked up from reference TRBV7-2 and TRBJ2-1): GAGVSQSPSNKVTEKGKDVELRCDPISGHTALYWYRQSLGQGLEFLIYFQGNSAPDKSGLPSDRFSAERTGGSVSTLTIQRTQQEDSAVYLCASSFRTSGGTHNEQFFGPGTRLTVL.

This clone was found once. CDR3 bases: TGTGCCAGCAGCTCGGACAGGCTACCTCAAGAGACCCAGTACTTC. Translated: CASSSDRLPQETQYF. The chain is built from TRBV7-9 and TRBJ2-5; 7 bases fit TRBD1. Germline lookup yields CDR1 SEHNR and CDR2 FQNEAQ (reference sequence). CDR3 length equals 15 residues. Trimming removed 4 bases from V and 2 bases from J; junction bases left unmatched: 7.

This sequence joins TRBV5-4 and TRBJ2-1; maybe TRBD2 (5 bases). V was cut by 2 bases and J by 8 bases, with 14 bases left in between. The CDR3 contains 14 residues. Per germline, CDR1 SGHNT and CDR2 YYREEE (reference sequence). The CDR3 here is CASSFGSDVDEQFF. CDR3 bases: TGTGCCAGCAGCTTTGGTAGCGACGTCGATGAGCAGTTCTTC.

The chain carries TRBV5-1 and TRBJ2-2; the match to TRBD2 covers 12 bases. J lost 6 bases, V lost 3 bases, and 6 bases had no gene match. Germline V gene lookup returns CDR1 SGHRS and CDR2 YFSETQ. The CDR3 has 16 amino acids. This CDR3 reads CASSYGLAGWAGELFF. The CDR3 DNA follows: TGCGCCAGCAGCTACGGACTAGCGGGATGGGCCGGGGAGCTGTTTTTT.

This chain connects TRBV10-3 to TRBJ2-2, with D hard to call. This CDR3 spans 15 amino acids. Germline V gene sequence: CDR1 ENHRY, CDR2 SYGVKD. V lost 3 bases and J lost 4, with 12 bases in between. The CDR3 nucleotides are TGTGCCATCAGTGACGGCAGGCTTATCACCGGGGAGCTGTTTTTT. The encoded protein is CAISDGRLITGELFF.

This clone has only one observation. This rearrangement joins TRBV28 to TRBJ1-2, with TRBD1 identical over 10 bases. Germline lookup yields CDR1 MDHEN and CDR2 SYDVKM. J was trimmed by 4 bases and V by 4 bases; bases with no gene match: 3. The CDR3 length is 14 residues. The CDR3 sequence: CASSSGTGVYGYTF. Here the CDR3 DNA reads TGTGCCAGCAGTTCTGGGACAGGGGTCTATGGCTACACCTTC.

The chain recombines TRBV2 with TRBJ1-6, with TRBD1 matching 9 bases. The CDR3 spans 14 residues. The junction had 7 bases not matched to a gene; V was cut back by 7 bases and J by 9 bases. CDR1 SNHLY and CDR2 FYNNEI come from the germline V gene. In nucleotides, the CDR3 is TGTGCCAGCAACGTCGTACAGGGGGCTTCACCCCTCCACTTT. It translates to CASNVVQGASPLHF.

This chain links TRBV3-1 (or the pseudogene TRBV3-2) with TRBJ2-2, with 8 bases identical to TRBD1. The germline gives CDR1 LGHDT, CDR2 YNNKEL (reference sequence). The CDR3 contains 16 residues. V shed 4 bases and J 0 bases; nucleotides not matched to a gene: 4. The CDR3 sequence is CASSPWDRPNTGELFF. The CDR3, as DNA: TGTGCCAGCAGCCCCTGGGACAGGCCGAACACCGGGGAGCTGTTTTTT.